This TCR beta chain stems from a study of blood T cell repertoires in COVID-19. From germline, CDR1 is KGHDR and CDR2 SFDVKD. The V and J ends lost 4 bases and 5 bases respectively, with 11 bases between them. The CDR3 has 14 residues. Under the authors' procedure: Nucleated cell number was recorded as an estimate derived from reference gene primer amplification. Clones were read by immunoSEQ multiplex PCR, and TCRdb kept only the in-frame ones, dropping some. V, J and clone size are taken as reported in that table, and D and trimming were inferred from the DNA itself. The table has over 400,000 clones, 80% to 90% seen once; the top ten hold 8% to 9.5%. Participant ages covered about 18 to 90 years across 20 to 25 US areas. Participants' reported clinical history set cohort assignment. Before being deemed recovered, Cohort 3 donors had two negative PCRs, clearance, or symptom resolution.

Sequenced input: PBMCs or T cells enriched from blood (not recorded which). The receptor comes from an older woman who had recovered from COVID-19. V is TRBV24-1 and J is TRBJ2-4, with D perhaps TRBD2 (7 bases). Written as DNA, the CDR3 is TGTGCCACCAGTGAAAGGGGGGGGCAAAACATTCAGTACTTC. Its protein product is CATSERGGQNIQYF.